These 26 T cell receptor beta chains share one sample of origin, sequenced in a study of cytomegalovirus exposure and HLA in healthy donors. PCR was performed using 60 Vbeta and 13 Jbeta primers. Here immunoSEQ multiplex PCR was the method, and the copy in TCRdb shows in-frame clones only, minus some. The sample has about 170,000 clones; approximately 85% are singletons. The sample consisted of PBMCs. The receptor set was obtained from a young man in good health and CMV-seropositive.

This sequence joins TRBV7-9 and TRBJ2-3; maybe TRBD1 (6 bases). The CDR3 spans 19 residues. Germline lookup yields CDR1 SEHNR and CDR2 FQNEAQ (reference sequence). Trimming shortened V by 4 bases and J by 0 bases, and 23 bases separated the two germline ends. CDR3 in amino acids: CASSSRIGRQDSSTDTQYF. The CDR3 coding sequence is TGTGCCAGCAGCTCGAGAATAGGGCGACAGGACTCTAGCACAGATACGCAGTATTTT.

The chain combines TRBV19 with TRBJ2-2; perhaps TRBD1 as D (5 bases). This CDR3 is built from 14 residues. Germline assignment: CDR1 LNHDA and CDR2 SQIVND (reference sequence). V dropped 9 bases and J dropped 3 bases, with 14 bases sitting between them. DNA of the CDR3: TGTGCCAGCAGACAGTTAAGGGACACCGGGGAGCTGTTTTTT. As protein: CASRQLRDTGELFF.

This clone was detected once. This chain uses TRBV4-1 with TRBJ2-7; TRBD1 agrees at 7 bases. With V trimmed by 1 base and J by 2 bases, 11 bases remained unmatched. Germline CDR1 MGHRA, CDR2 YSYEKL. The CDR3 has 17 amino acids. The CDR3 sequence is CASSQGGPGQLTYEQYF. CDR3 DNA: TGCGCCAGCAGCCAAGGGGGCCCGGGACAGCTGACCTACGAGCAGTACTTC.

The chain combines TRBV11-2 with TRBJ2-5; the D is unclear. The CDR3 sequence is 14 residues long. The germline V and J ends were trimmed by 5 bases and 2 bases, with 12 bases remaining between them. From germline, CDR1 is SGHAT and CDR2 FQNNGV. Written as DNA, the CDR3 is TGTGCCAGCAGCCAACAGACGACACAAGAGACCCAGTACTTC. Encoded protein: CASSQQTTQETQYF.

This clone was observed once. The gene calls are TRBV4-3 and TRBJ1-4; perhaps TRBD1 as D (5 bases). The CDR3 loop spans 14 amino acids. V gave up 4 bases and J gave up 3 bases, with 9 bases separating them. CDR1 is LGHNA, CDR2 YSLEER, per germline. The CDR3 loop is CASSRAGANEKLFF. CDR3 in DNA: TGCGCCAGCAGCCGCGCGGGGGCTAATGAAAAACTGTTTTTT.

The rearrangement links TRBV19 to TRBJ1-1; D call uncertain. The CDR3 contains 13 residues. V dropped 3 bases and J dropped 5 bases, with 10 bases sitting between them. In germline, CDR1 is LNHDA, CDR2 SQIVND (reference sequence). The CDR3 region is CASSMLEDTEAFF. The CDR3 DNA sequence: TGTGCCAGTAGTATGTTGGAGGATACTGAAGCTTTCTTT.

This chain connects TRBV5-4 to TRBJ2-2; 7 bases line up with TRBD2. CDR3 length: 15 amino acids. Unmatched junction bases numbered 7, after V lost 3 bases and J lost 5 bases. CDR1 is SGHNT, CDR2 YYREEE, per germline (reference sequence). CDR3 coding DNA: TGTGCCAGCAGCTCGGCGGGAGTAGGGACCGGGGAGCTGTTTTTT. Residues: CASSSAGVGTGELFF. Combining the CDR3 with reference TRBV5-4 and TRBJ2-2 gives the whole variable domain ETGVTQSPTHLIKTRGQQVTLRCSSQSGHNTVSWYQQALGQGPQFIFQYYREEENGRGNFPPRFSGLQFPNYSSELNVNALELDDSALYLCASSSAGVGTGELFFGEGSRLTVL.

This clone was found once. Within the sample, other DNA sequences also encode this same CDR3. The chain uses TRBV18 and TRBJ1-1; 7 bases line up with TRBD1. This CDR3 spans 15 amino acids. Germline V CDR1 and CDR2: KGHSH, LQKENI. The trim removed 3 bases at V and 0 bases at J, leaving 4 bases unmatched. The CDR3 loop is CASSPGTDMNTEAFF. For the CDR3, the DNA is TGTGCCAGCTCACCCGGGACAGACATGAACACTGAAGCTTTCTTT.

V usage is TRBV5-1 and J usage is TRBJ1-1; D perhaps matches TRBD1 (5 bases). Germline CDR1 reads SGHRS; CDR2 reads YFSETQ. The germline V and J ends were trimmed by 4 bases and 4 bases, with 11 bases remaining between them. The CDR3 is made up of 13 amino acids. The CDR3 reads CASSGGLITEAFF. The CDR3 DNA is TGCGCCAGCAGCGGGGGACTCATCACTGAAGCTTTCTTT.

V gene TRBV28 combines with J gene TRBJ2-4; D perhaps matches TRBD1 (7 bases). CDR1 is MDHEN, CDR2 SYDVKM, per germline. V lost 7 bases and J 11 bases, leaving 24 bases between the germline ends. This CDR3 is built from 15 residues. CDR3 sequence: CASTKGAGGRVVQYF. The CDR3 DNA reads as TGTGCCAGCACCAAAGGGGCAGGGGGGCGGGTGGTTCAGTACTTC.

The chain joins TRBV15 to TRBJ2-1; TRBD2 is a possible D gene (5 bases). The CDR3 sequence is 14 residues long. Trimming took off 1 base at V and 9 bases at J, with 13 bases between the two ends. The germline CDR1 and CDR2 sequences are LNHNV and YYDKDF (reference sequence). This chain's CDR3 is CATSRGTSVSEQFF. CDR3 sequence (DNA): TGTGCCACCAGCAGAGGAACTAGTGTGAGTGAGCAGTTCTTC.

The chain joins TRBV19 to TRBJ1-5, with D unclear. This CDR3 region has 16 residues. CDR1 and CDR2 from the germline V gene are LNHDA and SQIVND (reference sequence). V was clipped by 3 bases and J by 4 bases, with 16 bases between them. This chain's CDR3 is CASSIYGISPNQPQHF. For the CDR3, the DNA is TGTGCCAGTAGTATTTACGGGATCAGCCCTAATCAGCCCCAGCATTTT.

The chain uses TRBV5-4 and TRBJ1-2, with 7 positions matching TRBD1. CDR1 is SGHNT, CDR2 YYREEE, per germline (reference sequence). The CDR3 totals 14 residues. Unmatched junction bases numbered 4, after V lost 0 bases and J lost 5 bases. CDR3: CASSLGGRGYGYTF. The CDR3 DNA reads as TGTGCCAGCAGCTTGGGGGGCAGGGGGTATGGCTACACCTTC.

The chain is built from TRBV27 and TRBJ1-1, with TRBD1 identical over 7 bases. CDR1 is MNHEY, CDR2 SMNVEV, per germline (reference sequence). V shed 6 bases, J shed 1 base, and the junction held 5 bases outside the gene matches. The CDR3 runs 14 residues. Here the CDR3 DNA reads TGTGCCAGCAGCCTTGGACAGGCGAACACTGAAGCTTTCTTT. Protein product: CASSLGQANTEAFF.

This rearrangement joins TRBV11-3 to TRBJ2-7; the match to TRBD2 covers 10 bases. The ends lost 3 bases at V and 12 bases at J; junction bases unmatched: 5. The CDR3 contains 12 residues. Germline values: CDR1 SGHNT, CDR2 YENEEA. CDR3 in DNA: TGTGCCAGCAGCTTTCTAGCGGGAGAATTGTACGTC. Translation gives CASSFLAGELYV.

The chain joins TRBV18 to TRBJ2-7; TRBD1 agrees at 8 bases. J gave up 3 bases and V 4 bases, and 5 bases lay outside the gene matches. There are 14 residues in the CDR3. The germline gives CDR1 KGHSH, CDR2 LQKENI. The CDR3 loop reads CASSLTGASYEQYF. CDR3 nucleotide sequence: TGTGCCAGCTCACTGACAGGGGCCAGCTACGAGCAGTACTTC.

This clone was seen only a few times. This chain connects TRBV7-9 to TRBJ2-5; D possibly corresponds to TRBD1 (5 bases). The germline V gene encodes CDR1 SEHNR and CDR2 FQNEAQ (reference sequence). This CDR3 contains 18 residues. Trimming shortened V by 8 bases and J by 3 bases, and 28 bases separated the two germline ends. This CDR3 is CASGPIRGLEPSEETQYF. CDR3 nucleotides: TGTGCCAGCGGGCCTATAAGGGGTTTAGAGCCTTCCGAAGAGACCCAGTACTTC.

The genes are TRBV28 and TRBJ2-7, with a weak D call TRBD2 (5 bases). This CDR3 is built from 15 residues. Germline loops: CDR1 MDHEN, CDR2 SYDVKM. V was shortened by 6 bases and J by 3 bases, with 18 bases between the two germline ends. In DNA form, the CDR3 reads TGTGCCAGCAGACAAGGCGGGCTTCAAGGCTACGAGCAGTACTTC. Protein product: CASRQGGLQGYEQYF.

A single count supports this clone. CDR3 region: CASSSGTVQETQYF. The CDR3 coding sequence is TGTGCCAGTAGTAGTGGAACAGTTCAAGAGACCCAGTACTTC. The V gene is TRBV19, the J gene TRBJ2-5; D is unresolved. Germline V gene lookup returns CDR1 LNHDA and CDR2 SQIVND (reference sequence). Deletions cut 4 bases from V and 2 bases from J, with 11 bases between. This CDR3 has 14 amino acids.

The rearrangement links TRBV11-1 to TRBJ1-1, with 7 nucleotides matching TRBD1. This CDR3 region has 14 residues. Germline V gene lookup returns CDR1 SGHAT and CDR2 FQDESV (reference sequence). Trimming at V came to 5 bases and at J to 4 bases, leaving 7 bases not matched to a gene. CDR3 sequence: CASSDQGGFTEAFF. CDR3 sequence (DNA): TGTGCCAGCAGCGATCAAGGGGGCTTCACTGAAGCTTTCTTT.

The genes are TRBV7-6 and TRBJ2-2; 13 nucleotides align to TRBD2. This CDR3 has 17 amino acids. Germline lookup yields CDR1 SGHVS and CDR2 FNYEAQ. J lost 7 bases, V lost 5 bases, and 10 bases had no gene match. The chain's CDR3 is CASSLGTSGIWGGELFF. The CDR3 DNA follows: TGTGCCAGCAGCCTCGGGACTAGCGGGATTTGGGGCGGGGAGCTGTTTTTT.

J is TRBJ2-7 and V is TRBV27; TRBD2 is a possible D gene (5 bases). V was shortened by 2 bases and J by 2 bases, with 10 bases between the two germline ends. CDR1 is MNHEY, CDR2 SMNVEV, per germline (reference sequence). CDR3 length: 14 residues. CDR3 in DNA: TGTGCCAGCAGTTTAATGCGAGGGCCCTACGAGCAGTACGTC. It encodes CASSLMRGPYEQYV.

This clone was picked up one time. J is TRBJ2-7 and V is TRBV4-1, with 10 bases fitting TRBD2. Germline values: CDR1 MGHRA, CDR2 YSYEKL. The CDR3 is made up of 16 amino acids. Trimming cost V 6 bases and J 5 bases; bases outside gene matches: 13. The CDR3 bases are TGCGCCAGCAGGACACGAGGGACTAGCGATCAGGACGAGCAGTACTTC. Translated, it gives CASRTRGTSDQDEQYF.

The genes are TRBV18 and TRBJ2-5; D unresolved. CDR1 is KGHSH, CDR2 LQKENI, per germline. CDR3 length: 12 amino acids. V gave up 4 bases and J gave up 0 bases, with 3 bases separating them. CDR3 sequence reads: CASSLNQETQYF. The CDR3 DNA sequence: TGTGCCAGCTCACTAAACCAAGAGACCCAGTACTTC. Based on the CDR3 plus reference TRBV18 and TRBJ2-5, the full variable domain is NAGVMQNPRHLVRRRGQEARLRCSPMKGHSHVYWYRQLPEEGLKFMVYLQKENIIDESGMPKERFSAEFPKEGPSILRIQQVVRGDSAAYFCASSLNQETQYFGPGTRLLVL.

The rearrangement links TRBV7-2 to TRBJ1-5; tentative D call: TRBD1 (5 bases). CDR3 length: 13 residues. V lost 5 bases and J lost 4, with 9 bases in between. Germline V gene lookup returns CDR1 SGHTA and CDR2 FQGNSA. CDR3 residues: CASSVDSNQPQHF. CDR3 bases: TGTGCCAGCAGCGTCGACAGTAATCAGCCCCAGCATTTT.

This clone was seen once. This sequence joins TRBV9 and TRBJ1-3, with a tentative D call TRBD1 (5 bases). This CDR3 comprises 15 residues. Germline V gene sequence: CDR1 SGDLS, CDR2 YYNGEE. Trimming removed 4 bases at V and 0 bases at J, with 11 bases between. This chain's CDR3 is CASSPGGFSGNTIYF. The CDR3 region has the DNA TGTGCCAGCAGCCCCGGGGGATTCTCTGGAAACACCATATATTTT.